This TCR beta chain derives from a study of shared clonotypes between healthy human individuals (dated by TCRdb to the early 2020s). Broadly, across the study: Three men and a couple of women, aged 18 to 49 years, made up the cohort. For each donor, CD4 naive and CD4 memory were each run on three plates, CD8 naive on two plates, and CD8 memory on one plate. Blood TCR repertoires of five healthy adults were deeply sequenced to estimate repertoire size and the extent of clonotype sharing between individuals. Libraries were prepared and TCR repertoires were sequenced by different laboratories using diverse techniques, in order to increase sequencing depth and limit assay-specific biases. Leukapheresis yielded between about 0.94 and 10 billion PBMCs per donor. Here is what the overall study found, with its caveats: About 5% of naive CD4, 3.5% of naive CD8, 2.3% of memory CD4, and approximately 0.4% of memory CD8 clonotypes were shared across four donors. Even with the large sequencing depth, rarefaction of the sorted-subset datasets indicated that sequencing was incomplete. Sampling was restricted to blood, and TCR repertoires in tissue are likely to differ from TCR repertoires in blood. Naive subsets generally had larger estimated clonotype richness than memory subsets. The small number of donors limited the genetic and exposure-history diversity represented. Higher generation probabilities were observed for clonotypes shared by all four sorted-subset donors than for non-shared clonotypes. Pairwise subsampling indicated that sequencing depth was expected to affect the degree of clonotype sharing among donors.

Turning to this clone: Its specific antigen is unknown. The input lacks base qualities; no much larger clone sits a single base away.

Using the deep immunoSEQ assay, TCR CDR3 regions were amplified from genomic DNA by multiplex PCR. Extracted genomic DNA from each cell subset was spread evenly across all wells of several immunoSEQ 96-well plates, with each plate serving as a replicate. Each replicate PCR for sorted subsets received approximately 200 ng genomic DNA, equal to roughly 29,000 T cell genomes. Purified libraries were quantified with a Qubit 3.0 fluorometer, sized on a Bioanalyzer 2100, and re-quantified with the KAPA Library Quantification kit. Every immunoSEQ 96-well plate was sequenced on a dedicated single-read 150-cycle Illumina NextSeq 550 flow cell. Regarding the original processing steps: Because only junctional sequences without quality scores were contained in the immunoSEQ output, filtering matching that applied to full-length reads could not be performed. To assign V/J genes and CDR3, sequences were annotated against IMGT germline references using PyIR, a Python wrapper for IgBLAST v1.9. Any read was removed if the V/J assignment was weak (E-value above 1e-6), the CDR3 was missing, or the read contained stop codons, out-of-frame junctions, or ambiguous translated residues. V3J clonotypes were defined as sequences sharing the same inferred V gene, J gene, and CDR3 amino acid sequence. Percentage overlap between repertoires was calculated by dividing the number of shared unique clonotypes by the size of the smaller repertoire. Three approaches were used to assess repertoire richness: RTK rarefaction, the Chao1 estimator, and Recon v2.1 estimates of unobserved clonotypes. Generation probabilities for all TCRbeta clonotypes obtained by the gDNA method from a handful of donors were computed using OLGA. The table was pulled from immuneACCESS by TCRdb, which kept in-frame rearrangements only. Such tables lose some clones; where checked, under half of the loss comes from unresolved V genes, and the rest has no known cause. That table is the source of V, J and clone size, and D and trimming were worked out from the DNA. In this sample the table shows roughly 1,600,000 clones, approximately 98.5% of which occur a single time. The ten largest clones add up to 0.3% to 0.45% of the sample.

CDR1 SGHRS and CDR2 YFSETQ were looked up in the germline V gene. There are 16 amino acids in the CDR3, from cysteine to phenylalanine inclusive. Only the CDR3 DNA stays, 48 bases, in frame from base 1. V lost 2 bases and J lost 1 base; the stretch between them is 13 bases long. The donors were healthy, HIV-negative adults who had no recently reported acute infections or vaccinations. Every donor was a Caucasian adult living in Nashville, Tennessee, USA. CD4+ T cells were enriched by magnetic negative selection; naive cells were then positively selected on CD45RA, and the negative fraction formed the memory subset. Blood was collected by leukapheresis, and PBMCs were isolated by Ficoll-Histopaque density gradient centrifugation and then cryopreserved in liquid nitrogen vapor phase. Analytical flow cytometry was used to check the purity and quantity of each magnetically sorted T cell population. Each sorted fraction had its genomic DNA isolated and then quantified by UV absorbance on a Nanodrop 2000c.

The sequence came from a man aged 30 to 45 in good health. The sequencing input was naive CD4+ T cells sorted from blood. Explained via the paper, the cell subset or site label denotes: CD45RA+ positively selected. The sequence links TRBV5-1 to TRBJ2-1; the D gene assignment is ambiguous. The CDR3 region: CASSLSQTSSYNEQFF. The nucleotides read TGCGCCAGCAGCTTATCACAGACTTCTTCCTACAATGAGCAGTTCTTC.